This TCR beta chain was recovered during a study of shared clonotypes between healthy human individuals. As for this clone: Its antigen remains unknown.

Method: immunoSEQ multiplex PCR; TCRdb's copy keeps in-frame clones and lacks some. The table records approximately 2,300,000 clones, less than 95% of them present only once. Partitioning of CD4+ cells yielded a CD45RA+ naive subset and a CD45RA-negative memory subset. Study observations and caveats: Clonotypes not shared had lower generation probabilities than those common to all four donors.

Germline CDR1 reads SGDLS; CDR2 reads YYNGEE. The CDR3 is made up of 13 amino acids. Trimming took off 4 bases at V and 3 bases at J, with 10 bases between the two ends. Sequenced: naive CD4+ T cells from PBMCs. Subset noted: CD45RA+ positively selected. This sequence originates from a man aged 18 to 29 in good health. Some clones in this sample may be carry-over from other donors' samples. The genes are TRBV9 and TRBJ2-5; D remains unclear. The chain's CDR3 is CASSSTTKETQYF. The CDR3 DNA is TGTGCCAGCAGCTCCACCACGAAAGAGACCCAGTACTTC. Combining the CDR3 with reference TRBV9 and TRBJ2-5 gives the whole variable domain DSGVTQTPKHLITATGQRVTLRCSPRSGDLSVYWYQQSLDQGLQFLIQYYNGEERAKGNILERFSAQQFPDLHSELNLSSLELGDSALYFCASSSTTKETQYFGPGTRLLVL.